This T cell receptor (beta chain) stems from a study of PD-1 and CTLA-4 blockade in melanoma. The CDR3 extends over 17 amino acids. Trimming stripped 4 bases from V and 1 base from J, with 16 bases between. CDR1 and CDR2 (germline): SGHVS, FNYEAQ. Libraries were prepared by immunoSEQ multiplex PCR; TCRdb keeps only in-frame clonotypes and omits some of them. This sample has 30,000 or so clones, with around 93% found just once. This specimen was CD8+ T cells from peripheral blood, taken from a patient given anti-PD-1 treatment. The gene calls are TRBV7-6 and TRBJ2-2, with D perhaps TRBD2 (6 bases). The receptor's source is a human donor with melanoma. The CDR3 DNA follows: TGTGCCAGCAGCTACCCCCGGGGCGGGGAGAACACCGGGGAGCTGTTTTTT. This sequence encodes CASSYPRGGENTGELFF.